This is a list of T cell receptor beta chains from one sample in a study of OX40 agonist ivuxolimab in advanced cancers. This table comes from immunoSEQ multiplex PCR, and its TCRdb copy is limited to in-frame clones, with some not included. Counted here are around 94,000 clones, roughly 90% occurring once; the ten biggest clones make up 3.4%. The sample consisted of CD4+ or CD8+ T cells sorted from blood, taken in a trial of the OX40 agonist ivuxolimab. The source of these receptors is an adult with an advanced solid tumor such as melanoma, head and neck, liver or kidney cancer. Each CDR3 is given with its conserved first and last residue. A D gene is named only where the DNA matches it firmly. The size entry is marked missing in some rows and otherwise reads once, few, many or a size class.

v_call	clone_size	j_call	d_call	cdr3_aa	cdr3_nt
TRBV4-2	NA	TRBJ2-2	NA	CASSQDTKATLSNTGELFF	TGTGCCAGCAGCCAAGATACAAAGGCTACCCTTTCGAACACCGGGGAGCTGTTTTTT
TRBV19	NA	TRBJ2-7	NA	CASGPGPYEQYF	TGTGCCAGTGGACCGGGACCGTACGAGCAGTACTTC
TRBV27	NA	TRBJ1-6	NA	CASSLGPRGSGTPLHF	TGTGCCAGCAGTTTGGGGCCTAGGGGGAGCGGGACACCCCTCCACTTT
TRBV2	few	TRBJ1-1	NA	CARPSGSAEAFF	TGTGCCAGGCCATCAGGGAGCGCTGAAGCTTTCTTT
TRBV5-5	NA	TRBJ2-7	NA	CASSLDDLYEQYF	TGTGCCAGCAGCTTGGATGACCTCTACGAGCAGTACTTC
TRBV4-1	NA	TRBJ1-5	NA	CASSRGSNQPQHF	TGCGCCAGCAGCCGGGGGAGCAATCAGCCCCAGCATTTT
TRBV29-1	NA	TRBJ2-7	TRBD2	CSVDLRLAGAYEQYF	TGCAGCGTTGATCTTCGGTTAGCGGGGGCCTACGAGCAGTACTTC
TRBV6-5	once	TRBJ1-1	NA	CASSLGDGEAFF	TGTGCCAGCAGTTTGGGGGACGGTGAAGCTTTCTTT
TRBV28	NA	TRBJ2-7	NA	CASRGGAFYEQYF	TGTGCCTCCAGGGGGGGAGCATTCTACGAGCAGTACTTC
TRBV5-8	NA	TRBJ2-7	TRBD1	CASRSGTGNTNDNYEQYF	TGTGCCAGCAGGTCCGGGACAGGGAATACCAACGACAACTACGAGCAGTACTTC
TRBV19	NA	TRBJ1-1	NA	CASSIGHLNTEAFF	TGTGCCAGTAGTATTGGGCACCTGAACACTGAAGCTTTCTTT
TRBV18	NA	TRBJ2-3	TRBD2	CASSLAGGSTDTQYF	TGTGCCAGCTCACTAGCGGGAGGGAGCACAGATACGCAGTATTTT
TRBV5-8	NA	TRBJ2-5	NA	CASSLGQDHQETQYF	TGTGCCAGCAGCTTGGGACAGGACCACCAAGAGACCCAGTACTTC
TRBV2	once	TRBJ1-1	NA	CASSGWTVDTEAFF	TGTGCCAGCAGCGGATGGACGGTTGACACTGAAGCTTTCTTT
TRBV11-2	NA	TRBJ2-1	NA	CASSTPGNEQFF	TGTGCCAGCAGCACCCCGGGGAATGAGCAGTTCTTC
TRBV29-1	NA	TRBJ1-1	NA	CSVDGWGRMGTEAFF	TGCAGCGTTGATGGTTGGGGACGGATGGGGACTGAAGCTTTCTTT
TRBV6-5	NA	TRBJ1-5	NA	CASSYSTTGNQPQHF	TGTGCCAGCAGTTACTCGACGACAGGCAATCAGCCCCAGCATTTT
TRBV2	NA	TRBJ2-3	NA	CASSPGTYRTDTQYF	TGTGCCAGCAGTCCCGGGACATATCGCACAGATACGCAGTATTTT
TRBV4-1	NA	TRBJ2-2	NA	CASSQVTGGPGELFF	TGCGCCAGCAGCCAAGTTACAGGAGGCCCCGGGGAGCTGTTTTTT
TRBV11-2	NA	TRBJ1-3	NA	CASSLDLSGNTIYF	TGTGCCAGCAGCTTAGATCTCTCTGGAAACACCATATATTTT
TRBV19	NA	TRBJ2-5	TRBD1	CASSTGQAVNF	TGTGCCAGTAGTACAGGACAGGCCGTGAACTTC
TRBV5-6	NA	TRBJ2-1	NA	CASRGGDNEQFF	TGTGCCAGCAGAGGCGGGGACAATGAGCAGTTCTTC
TRBV10-1	NA	TRBJ1-1	NA	CASSEFRNTEAFF	TGCGCCAGCAGTGAGTTCAGGAACACTGAAGCTTTCTTT
TRBV27	NA	TRBJ2-6	NA	CASRGRLLASGANVLTF	TGTGCCAGCAGGGGACGGTTGCTCGCCTCTGGGGCCAACGTCCTGACTTTC
TRBV9	NA	TRBJ1-2	NA	CASSVAGANYGYTF	TGTGCCAGCAGCGTGGCAGGTGCTAACTATGGCTACACCTTC
TRBV5-6	NA	TRBJ2-1	NA	CASSGGLTPYNEQFF	TGTGCCAGCAGCGGCGGGCTCACCCCGTACAATGAGCAGTTCTTC
TRBV27	NA	TRBJ2-7	NA	CASSWGEHYEQYF	TGTGCCAGCAGTTGGGGAGAGCACTACGAGCAGTACTTC
TRBV5-4	NA	TRBJ2-7	NA	CASSLVLPGSYYEQYF	TGTGCCAGCAGCTTGGTCCTCCCGGGATCTTACTACGAGCAGTACTTC
TRBV15	NA	TRBJ1-5	NA	CATRDGNQPQHF	TGTGCCACAAGGGACGGGAATCAGCCCCAGCATTTT
TRBV7-2	NA	TRBJ2-7	NA	CASSFDPRGSPYEQYF	TGTGCCAGCAGCTTCGACCCTCGGGGTTCTCCCTACGAGCAGTACTTC
TRBV5-5	NA	TRBJ1-4	NA	CASSLGEGWANNEKLFF	TGTGCCAGCAGCTTGGGTGAGGGATGGGCTAATAATGAAAAACTGTTTTTT
TRBV7-8	NA	TRBJ2-1	TRBD2	CASSLGMGLAYEQFF	TGTGCCAGCAGCTTAGGCATGGGACTAGCCTATGAGCAGTTCTTC
TRBV28	NA	TRBJ2-2	NA	CASSLVGTSELFF	TGTGCCAGCAGTTTGGTTGGTACGAGCGAGCTGTTTTTT
TRBV6-6	NA	TRBJ1-5	NA	CASSTDLRRQPQHF	TGTGCCAGCAGCACGGACCTTCGGAGGCAGCCCCAGCATTTT
TRBV19	NA	TRBJ1-2	NA	CASSIATNYGYTF	TGTGCCAGTAGTATAGCAACAAACTATGGCTACACCTTC
TRBV6-5	NA	TRBJ1-2	NA	CASSYDGDYGYTF	TGTGCCAGCAGTTACGACGGGGACTATGGCTACACCTTC
TRBV7-9	NA	TRBJ2-7	NA	CASSTNREGNYEQYF	TGTGCCAGCAGTACAAACAGGGAGGGAAACTACGAGCAGTACTTC
TRBV27	NA	TRBJ1-1	NA	CASSLRGPNTEAFF	TGTGCCAGCAGTTTACGGGGGCCGAACACTGAAGCTTTCTTT
TRBV6-5	NA	TRBJ1-1	NA	CASSYSDSEAFF	TGTGCCAGCAGTTACTCGGACTCTGAAGCTTTCTTT
TRBV19	NA	TRBJ2-2	NA	CASSIVPGYGELFF	TGTGCCAGTAGTATAGTTCCAGGGTACGGGGAGCTGTTTTTT
TRBV6-6	NA	TRBJ2-7	NA	CASSSTYEQYF	TGTGCCAGCAGTTCCACCTACGAGCAGTACTTC
TRBV11-3	NA	TRBJ2-1	TRBD2	CASSLGLRSGSGGYNEQFF	TGTGCCAGCAGCTTAGGCCTCCGATCGGGTAGCGGGGGTTACAATGAGCAGTTCTTC
TRBV19	few	TRBJ1-6	NA	CASSERSSYNSPLHF	TGTGCCAGTAGCGAGAGGAGCTCCTATAATTCACCCCTCCACTTT
TRBV29-1	few	TRBJ2-2	NA	CSVDWGSNTGELFF	TGCAGCGTTGATTGGGGATCGAACACCGGGGAGCTGTTTTTT
TRBV4-1	NA	TRBJ2-1	NA	CASSQEGESDDEQFF	TGCGCCAGCAGCCAAGAGGGGGAATCAGACGATGAGCAGTTCTTC
TRBV7-9	once	TRBJ1-1	TRBD1	CASSSSDRGRNTEAFF	TGTGCCAGCAGCTCCTCCGACAGGGGGCGGAACACTGAAGCTTTCTTT
TRBV11-3	NA	TRBJ1-1	NA	CASSLGEGTEAFF	TGTGCCAGCAGCTTAGGGGAAGGCACTGAAGCTTTCTTT
TRBV5-6	NA	TRBJ1-2	NA	CASSLGTAVYGYTF	TGTGCCAGCAGCTTGGGGACAGCTGTCTATGGCTACACCTTC
TRBV6-6	NA	TRBJ2-3	TRBD2	CASSLSGGAGDTQYF	TGTGCCAGCAGTCTCAGCGGGGGGGCCGGAGATACGCAGTATTTT
TRBV2	once	TRBJ1-2	TRBD1	CASSDTGGAGYGYTF	TGTGCCAGCAGTGACACAGGGGGCGCAGGGTATGGCTACACCTTC
TRBV19	NA	TRBJ2-7	NA	CASSIYQRTYEQYF	TGTGCCAGTAGTATATATCAGCGGACCTACGAGCAGTACTTC
TRBV19	NA	TRBJ2-4	NA	CASSKDSLLAKNIQYF	TGTGCCAGTAGTAAGGACAGCCTACTAGCCAAAAACATTCAGTACTTC
TRBV27	NA	TRBJ2-2	NA	CASSLVGPGELFF	TGTGCCAGCAGTTTAGTAGGTCCCGGGGAGCTGTTTTTT
TRBV23-1	NA	TRBJ1-2	NA	CASSPNSPTEPLSYGYTF	TGCGCCAGCAGTCCCAACTCGCCCACGGAGCCGTTATCCTATGGCTACACCTTC
TRBV6-5	once	TRBJ1-1	NA	CASSYSKGGTEAFF	TGTGCCAGCAGTTACTCGAAGGGGGGCACTGAAGCTTTCTTT
TRBV2	NA	TRBJ2-1	NA	CASSVSNEQFF	TGTGCCAGCAGTGTCAGCAATGAGCAGTTCTTC
TRBV27	NA	TRBJ2-7	NA	CASRNAGERYF	TGTGCCAGCAGAAATGCAGGGGAGCGGTACTTC